This T cell receptor beta chain is from a study of T-cell memory formation after mild COVID-19 (dated by TCRdb to the early 2020s). Regarding the research as a whole: TCR sequence clusters from the two donors were largely donor specific. In a couple of donors, T-cell clones that expanded and contracted after mild COVID-19 were followed by sequencing TCRalpha and TCRbeta repertoires longitudinally. Two young, previously healthy adult volunteers made up the cohort, one male and one female. The paper as a whole reports these results and caveats: SARS-CoV-2 specificity was not confirmed for the second-wave clones peaking on day 37. Some responding clones were detected in pre-infection memory, which suggested that pre-existing cross-reactive memory T cells had joined the SARS-CoV-2 response. Balanced CD4/CD8 phenotypes were observed for clones contracting from day 15 to 85, whereas a bias towards CD4+ was observed for a second wave of clones expanding from day 15 to 37. Contracting CD4+ clones appeared mostly in the CM and EM memory subsets, whereas CD8+ clones were enriched in EMRA. Only a couple of mild cases were covered by the study, and larger cohorts that include severe cases with pre-infection samples were considered necessary.

TCRdb shows the sequencer as Illumina NovaSeq 6000. TCRalpha and TCRbeta cDNA libraries were built by 5'RACE with constant-segment primers, adding sample barcodes and unique molecular identifiers. Trizol reagent was used to extract RNA from every sample. Amplification of the libraries took two PCR steps, and the second step added a second sample barcode plus Illumina TruSeq adapters. Sequencing of the libraries was done on an Illumina NovaSeq, producing 2 x 150 bp paired-end reads. For the original study's pipeline: Demultiplexing of reads and collapsing into UMI-guided consensus sequences were performed with migec v1.2.7. Using mixcr v2.1.11, UMI consensuses were aligned to TRA and TRB V and J templates and then assembled into clonotypes. Clonotypes were classified as expanded or contracted when called significant by both edgeR and NoisET, with noise models trained on biological replicates. For edgeR calls, the thresholds were a false discovery rate-adjusted p below 0.01 and a log2 fold-change of 1. As an exploratory analysis of dynamics, max-normalized trajectories of the 1000 most abundant clonotypes were examined with PCA combined with hierarchical clustering. Separately sequenced CD4+ and CD8+ repertoires were used to assign a CD4 or CD8 phenotype to each responding clone. TCRdb itself trimmed the public reads at Q25 with fastp, ran MiXCR and retained productive beta chains. Each CDR3 protein gets just one entry, which takes the most common genes and DNA from the rows behind it. The V and J calls reflect TCRdb's pipeline rather than the authors' work. In all, the sample holds about 270,000 distinct CDR3 sequences, and 15% to 20% of those were seen once. Roughly 23% of the sample belongs to the ten largest clones.

The CDR3 sequence holds 12 residues, the cysteine and phenylalanine included. Only the CDR3 part of the read is kept: 36 bases, read in frame from the first base. Trimming costs V 3 bases and J 5 bases, and their ends lie 7 bases apart. Many counts were recorded for this clonotype. Which antigen it targets is not known. There are no base qualities to consult, and no much larger clone falls within one base. Ficoll-Paque density gradient centrifugation was the method used to isolate PBMCs. The receptor was derived from a man aged 18 to 30 who had mild COVID-19 (a few samples of this study predate the infection). The sample titles of this study are shuffled in the database, so cell type and time point are left out; the donor was told from shared clones. What was sequenced was PBMCs or a T cell subset sorted from them (not recorded which). The chain is encoded by TRBV12-3 or TRBV12-4 joined to TRBJ2-5, with the D segment identity uncertain. The encoded CDR3 is CASSLGSETQYF. The nucleotide sequence reads as follows: TGTGCCAGCAGTTTGGGGTCTGAGACCCAGTACTTC.